This is a list of T cell receptor beta chains from one sample in a study of T cell responses to AZD1222 COVID-19 vaccine. Produced via immunoSEQ multiplex PCR; TCRdb's table is partial and in-frame only. This sample yields about 95,000 clones, of which roughly 89% are seen a single time; 3.5% to 4% belongs to the top ten. The sequencing here drew on peripheral blood, taken on day 0 of AZD1222 vaccination. These receptors came from an adult in good health. Both conserved end residues are part of each CDR3. D genes are given only for firm matches. Size is stated for part of the rows, as once, few or many counts, or as a class when the clone is expanded.

cdr3_nt	cdr3_aa	clone_size	d_call	v_call	j_call
TGTGCCAGCAGCTTAGGGGGGAGCCGAGAGACCCAGTACTTC	CASSLGGSRETQYF	NA	NA	TRBV11-2	TRBJ2-5
TGTGCCAGCAGCTTGGGGCCAGCCACAGATACGCAGTATTTT	CASSLGPATDTQYF	NA	NA	TRBV5-4	TRBJ2-3
TGTGCCAGCAGTTTACCGACGGGGGGAATACTCCAAGAGACCCAGTACTTC	CASSLPTGGILQETQYF	NA	TRBD2	TRBV27	TRBJ2-5
TGTGCCAGTAGTACGGACACCTTTGGTTTGGGCTACACCTTC	CASSTDTFGLGYTF	once	NA	TRBV19	TRBJ1-2
TGTGCCAGGCCCAGGGGCACTGAAGCTTTCTTT	CARPRGTEAFF	NA	NA	TRBV27	TRBJ1-1
TGTGCCAGCAGCCCCTCACCCAACACTGAAGCTTTCTTT	CASSPSPNTEAFF	once	NA	TRBV11-3	TRBJ1-1
TGTGCCAGCAGCTCCAGGGGGCAGGGGCCCGATACGCAGTATTTT	CASSSRGQGPDTQYF	NA	TRBD1	TRBV5-5	TRBJ2-3
TGCGCCAGCAGCCGCGCGGGCTGGAACTATGGCTACACCTTC	CASSRAGWNYGYTF	NA	NA	TRBV4-1	TRBJ1-2
TGTGCCAGCAGTTACTCCCGGGGGGGGACCTACGAGCAGTACTTC	CASSYSRGGTYEQYF	NA	TRBD2	TRBV6-5	TRBJ2-7
TGTGCCAGTAGTATAGTTAGTAGAAATGAGCAGTTCTTC	CASSIVSRNEQFF	NA	NA	TRBV19	TRBJ2-1
TGTGCCAGCAGCAGATATGGGGGAGGCGGGACAGGTCTCTACGAGCAGTACTTC	CASSRYGGGGTGLYEQYF	NA	TRBD1	TRBV28	TRBJ2-7
TGTGCCAGCAGTGCCGAATTTGGCGGGGAGCTGTTTTTT	CASSAEFGGELFF	NA	NA	TRBV6-4	TRBJ2-2
TGTGCCAGCAGTTCGCGCCCTAGGGGCGATTCTGAAGCTTTCTTT	CASSSRPRGDSEAFF	once	NA	TRBV27	TRBJ1-1
TGTGCCAGCAGCCTAGACAGGGGGCCCACTGAAGCTTTCTTT	CASSLDRGPTEAFF	NA	TRBD1	TRBV5-5	TRBJ1-1
TGCGCCAGCAGCGGCGGACACCAAGAGACCCAGTACTTC	CASSGGHQETQYF	NA	NA	TRBV5-1	TRBJ2-5
TGTGCCAGCAGCGCATTCGTGACAGCCTACCAAGAGACCCAGTACTTC	CASSAFVTAYQETQYF	NA	NA	TRBV7-6	TRBJ2-5
TGTGCCAGTAGTACAAACTACGGACAGGTTTACGAGCAGTACTTC	CASSTNYGQVYEQYF	NA	TRBD1	TRBV19	TRBJ2-7
TGTGCCAGCAGCCAATCATCGGGGAACACTGAAGCTTTCTTT	CASSQSSGNTEAFF	NA	NA	TRBV16	TRBJ1-1
TGTGCCAGCAGCCTGGGAGCCTTTGAAGCTTTCTTT	CASSLGAFEAFF	NA	NA	TRBV5-6	TRBJ1-1
TGTGCCAGCCATGGGACAGGGTATGCTTTCTTT	CASHGTGYAFF	once	TRBD1	TRBV6-5	TRBJ1-1
TGCGCCAGCAGGCCTTGGACAGAAGTGAACACTGAAGCTTTCTTT	CASRPWTEVNTEAFF	NA	NA	TRBV5-1	TRBJ1-1
TGTGCCAGTAGTATGTCGGCAGGGGGCTTAGGCACTGAAGCTTTCTTT	CASSMSAGGLGTEAFF	NA	TRBD1	TRBV19	TRBJ1-1